This T cell receptor beta chain was recovered during a study of blood T cell repertoires in COVID-19. Assay used: immunoSEQ multiplex PCR; TCRdb lists only in-frame clones, some missing. The sample lists around 200,000 clones; about 83% were seen once. There are 13 residues in the CDR3. The trim removed 6 bases at V and 4 bases at J, leaving 4 bases unmatched. This TCR was recovered from a woman between 40 and 55 years old with active or convalescent COVID-19. J is TRBJ1-1 and V is TRBV12-3 or TRBV12-4, with 8 positions matching TRBD1. The sequencing sample was made of peripheral blood. CDR3 sequence: CASRRTGFTEAFF. CDR3 sequence (DNA): TGTGCCAGCAGAAGGACAGGGTTCACTGAAGCTTTCTTT.